The 4 T cell receptor beta chains reported below all come from one sample, sequenced in a study of blood T cell repertoires in COVID-19 (dated by TCRdb to the early 2020s). Library preparation used the immunoSEQ multiplex PCR assay. TCRdb's version of the immuneACCESS table is confined to in-frame rearrangements and falls short of the full clone set. An unresolved V gene accounts for under half of the shortfall where checked; the remainder is of unknown origin. A total of roughly 200,000 clones appear in this sample, roughly 85% of them only once. The biggest ten clones account for less than 9% of the sample. Sample: peripheral blood. All receptors derive from a woman aged 55 to 70 with acute or convalescent COVID-19.

The V gene is TRBV5-4, the J gene TRBJ2-3; 12 bases are a match to TRBD2. Germline V gives CDR1 SGHNT, CDR2 YYREEE (reference sequence). This CDR3 is built from 15 residues. Trimming took 2 bases from V and 5 from J; bases not matched to a gene: 3. The CDR3: CASSFPTSGGDTQYF. The CDR3 DNA sequence: TGTGCCAGCAGCTTCCCGACTAGCGGGGGAGATACGCAGTATTTT.

The chain uses TRBV28 and TRBJ1-6; 7 bases line up with TRBD1. Losses at the gene ends were 8 bases for V and 5 bases for J; bases not matched to a gene: 9. Per the germline V gene, CDR1 is MDHEN and CDR2 is SYDVKM. The CDR3 is made up of 15 amino acids. CDR3: CASATLDRDNSPLHF. In DNA form, the CDR3 reads TGTGCCAGCGCAACACTCGACAGGGATAATTCACCCCTCCACTTT.

The genes are TRBV28 and TRBJ2-2, with 12 bases that match TRBD1. With V trimmed by 0 bases and J by 8 bases, 4 bases remained unmatched. This CDR3 comprises 16 residues. Germline V gives CDR1 MDHEN, CDR2 SYDVKM. CDR3 protein: CASSLWPGQGAGELFF. CDR3 DNA: TGTGCCAGCAGTTTATGGCCGGGACAGGGGGCAGGGGAGCTGTTTTTT.

The chain has TRBV3-1 (or the pseudogene TRBV3-2) and TRBJ2-2, with 9 bases matching TRBD1. The CDR3 consists of 16 residues. Germline V gene sequence: CDR1 LGHDT, CDR2 YNNKEL (reference sequence). J was trimmed by 4 bases and V by 2 bases; bases with no gene match: 5. CDR3 loop: CASSQRRQGGTGELFF. Here the CDR3 DNA reads TGTGCCAGCAGCCAACGCCGACAGGGGGGCACCGGGGAGCTGTTTTTT.